This TCR beta chain was sequenced for a study of blood T cell repertoires in COVID-19. Study information: The United States, Italy and Spain provided the acute and convalescent COVID-19 samples. PBMCs, B-cell-depleted T cells, or T cells were the source of the cDNA or gDNA that made up the material.

Under the authors' procedure: Amplification of reference gene primers was used by the study to estimate nucleated cell counts. Method: immunoSEQ multiplex PCR; TCRdb's copy keeps in-frame clones and lacks some. The V and J calls and clone size come from that table; D and trimming were worked out from the DNA. This table has 150,000 to 200,000 clones, around 75% appearing once. The sample holds a few counts of this clone. The source material was peripheral blood. This TCR derives from a woman of 80 years or more with acute or convalescent COVID-19.

The CDR3 is CASTRDRGYEQYF. The CDR3 DNA reads as TGTGCCAGCACCCGGGACAGGGGTTACGAGCAGTACTTC. The rearrangement joins TRBV6-5 to TRBJ2-7; 10 nucleotides align to TRBD1. Germline V CDR1 and CDR2: MNHEY, SVGAGI. The CDR3 totals 13 residues. V lost 7 bases to trimming and J lost 4 bases; unmatched junction nucleotides: 4.